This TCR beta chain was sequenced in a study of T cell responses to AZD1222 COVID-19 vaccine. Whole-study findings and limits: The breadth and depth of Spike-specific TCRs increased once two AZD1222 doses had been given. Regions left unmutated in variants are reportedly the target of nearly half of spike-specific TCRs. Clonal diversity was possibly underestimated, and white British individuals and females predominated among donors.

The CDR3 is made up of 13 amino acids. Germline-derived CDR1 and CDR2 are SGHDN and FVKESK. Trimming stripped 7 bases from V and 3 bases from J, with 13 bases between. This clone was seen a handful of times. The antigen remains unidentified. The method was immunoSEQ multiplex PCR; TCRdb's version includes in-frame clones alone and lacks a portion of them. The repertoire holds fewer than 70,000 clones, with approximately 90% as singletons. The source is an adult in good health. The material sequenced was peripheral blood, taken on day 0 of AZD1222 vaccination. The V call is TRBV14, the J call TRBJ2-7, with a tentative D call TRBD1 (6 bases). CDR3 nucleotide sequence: TGTGCCAGCAACGGACAGCGCAACTACGAGCAGTACTTC. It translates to CASNGQRNYEQYF.